This T cell receptor beta chain was sequenced for a study of Graves' ophthalmopathy and Graves' hyperthyroidism. Amplified TCR beta CDR3 regions were obtained using RNA transcripts as template. After a first-round RT-PCR with HTBI primers, a second-round multiplex PCR was run. Each CDR3 protein gets one entry after TCRdb re-called the multiplex PCR reads with MiXCR. The sample shows hundreds of thousands of distinct CDR3 sequences, about a fifth of them seen only once. This clonotype was observed at least ten times. Germline V CDR1 and CDR2: MDHEN, SYDVKM. Between the trimmed V and J ends, which lost 6 bases and 0 bases, there was a span of 18 bases. The CDR3 is 16 residues long.

Sequenced: peripheral blood. V usage is TRBV28 and J usage is TRBJ2-7, with a weak D call TRBD1 (6 bases). This TCR was sampled from a woman aged 45-60 years with Graves' ophthalmopathy. The CDR3 bases are TGTGCCAGCAGACCTCTCCGGGACACTAGCTCCTACGAGCAGTACTTC. It encodes CASRPLRDTSSYEQYF.